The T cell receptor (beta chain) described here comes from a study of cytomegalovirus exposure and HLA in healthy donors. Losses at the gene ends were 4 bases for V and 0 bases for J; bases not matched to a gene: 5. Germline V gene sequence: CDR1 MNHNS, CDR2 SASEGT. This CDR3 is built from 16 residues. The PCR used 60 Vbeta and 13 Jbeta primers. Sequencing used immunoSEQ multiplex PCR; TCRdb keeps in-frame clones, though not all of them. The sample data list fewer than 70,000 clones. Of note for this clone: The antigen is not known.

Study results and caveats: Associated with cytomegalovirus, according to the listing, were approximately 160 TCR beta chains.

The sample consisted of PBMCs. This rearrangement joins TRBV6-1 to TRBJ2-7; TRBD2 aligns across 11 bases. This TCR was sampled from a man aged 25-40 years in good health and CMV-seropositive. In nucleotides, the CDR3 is TGTGCCAGCAGTGTGTTGACTAGCGGGATCTCCTACGAGCAGTACTTC. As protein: CASSVLTSGISYEQYF.